These 8 T cell receptor beta chains were all obtained from the same sample, sequenced in a study of blood T cell repertoires in COVID-19. The method was immunoSEQ multiplex PCR; TCRdb's version includes in-frame clones alone and lacks a portion of them. Counted here are about 8,500 clones, roughly 90% occurring once; the ten biggest clones make up roughly 7.8%. The specimen was peripheral blood. The receptors come from a human donor with active COVID-19. The donor label of this sample is uncertain.

The chain has TRBV10-3 and TRBJ1-1, with 7 bases identical to TRBD1. The CDR3 extends over 12 amino acids. Unmatched junction bases numbered 6, after V lost 5 bases and J lost 9 bases. Germline V gene data show CDR1 as ENHRY and CDR2 as SYGVKD. The CDR3 loop is CAISPDREKAFF. The DNA for the CDR3 is TGTGCCATCAGTCCCGACAGGGAAAAAGCTTTCTTT.

The V call is TRBV20-1, the J call TRBJ2-3; D unresolved. The germline V gene encodes CDR1 DFQATT and CDR2 SNEGSKA (reference sequence). V gave up 3 bases and J gave up 3 bases, with 10 bases separating them. The length of the CDR3 is 13 residues. DNA for the CDR3: TGCAGTGCTAGTCTCCTAGTTACAGATACGCAGTATTTT. This encodes CSASLLVTDTQYF.

The rearrangement joins TRBV15 to TRBJ1-2; 9 nucleotides line up with TRBD1. V dropped 6 bases and J dropped 4; count of bases not matched to a gene: 12. The CDR3 totals 16 residues. Germline lookup yields CDR1 LNHNV and CDR2 YYDKDF (reference sequence). In DNA form, the CDR3 reads TGTGCCACCAGGGCGGGACAGGGCCTCGTGGCCTATGGCTACACCTTC. It codes for CATRAGQGLVAYGYTF.

In the case of this clone: The junction and the germline gene differ at one end; a read error may be behind it. This chain joins TRBV11-2 and TRBJ2-1; perhaps TRBD1 as D (5 bases). The CDR3 runs 16 residues. Germline loops: CDR1 SGHAT, CDR2 FQNNGV. CDR3 sequence (DNA): TGTGCCAGCAGCTTAGTTCGGACACCCCCCTACATTGAGCAGTTCTTC. It encodes CASSLVRTPPYIEQFF.

This chain links TRBV2 with TRBJ1-2; TRBD1 aligns across 7 bases. The CDR3 runs 12 residues. J gave up 8 bases and V 4 bases, and 4 bases lay outside the gene matches. Germline V CDR1 and CDR2: SNHLY, FYNNEI. CDR3 in amino acids: CASSGQGGGYTF. In DNA form, the CDR3 reads TGTGCCAGCAGTGGACAGGGAGGCGGCTACACCTTC.

V is TRBV30 and J is TRBJ1-2, with no clear D. CDR1 and CDR2 (germline): GTSNPN, SVGIG (reference sequence). V was cut by 0 bases and J by 6 bases, with 11 bases left in between. This CDR3 is built from 13 residues. Here the CDR3 DNA reads TGTGCCTGGAGTGTAGAGTACGGTCATGGCTACACCTTC. It encodes CAWSVEYGHGYTF. Filled out from reference TRBV30 and TRBJ1-2, the complete variable domain reads SQTIHQWPATLVQPVGSPLSLECTVEGTSNPNLYWYRQAAGRGLQLLFYSVGIGQISSEVPQNLSASRPQDRQFILSSKKLLLSDSGFYLCAWSVEYGHGYTFGSGTRLTVV.

The chain recombines TRBV5-1 with TRBJ1-5, with 9 bases aligning to TRBD1. Germline CDR1 SGHRS, CDR2 YFSETQ. CDR3 length: 15 amino acids. Losses at the gene ends were 4 bases for V and 8 bases for J; bases not matched to a gene: 10. CDR3 residues: CASSPGQGRFEPQHF. CDR3 sequence (DNA): TGCGCCAGCAGCCCGGGACAGGGAAGATTTGAGCCCCAGCATTTT.

V and J are TRBV18 and TRBJ1-4, with D uncertain. Germline lookup yields CDR1 KGHSH and CDR2 LQKENI. The CDR3 spans 15 residues. V was clipped by 5 bases and J by 0 bases, with 10 bases between them. CDR3 bases: TGTGCCAGCTCATCATTGGACTCAACTAATGAAAAACTGTTTTTT. Amino acids: CASSSLDSTNEKLFF.